This T cell receptor (beta chain) was recorded in a study of blood T cells in healthy people across ages (dated by TCRdb to the mid-2010s). Study-level background: In model experiments, template switching captured about one uniquely barcoded TCR beta cDNA molecule for every two T cells. Age-related changes in TCR beta repertoire diversity were measured in the study by deep sequencing normalized with unique cDNA molecular identifiers. Two additional independent replicas of 1 million unique cDNA reads from the same blood draw were analyzed for two donors (one aged 18 to 29 and one aged 80 or older). The donors were divided into four age groups: young (average around 16 years), middle-aged (around 41), aged (approximately 62) and long-lived (roughly 88). To avoid experimental bias, donors of different ages were distributed randomly across sequencing lanes.

From a lookup of the germline V gene, CDR1 and CDR2 are SGDLS and YYNGEE. Measured from the cysteine to the phenylalanine, the CDR3 is 12 residues long. This entry keeps only the CDR3 DNA: 36 bases, framed from base 1. V sheds 0 bases and J sheds 6 bases, leaving 3 bases between their ends. Libraries were built with 5' RACE. The data were produced on an Illumina HiSeq 2500. A second PCR of about 6 to 11 cycles was performed with a sample-barcoded 5' primer and a J-beta primer mix. A unique molecular identifier was introduced onto each TCR beta cDNA molecule by a template-switch 5' adaptor carrying 12 random nucleotides. At least 3 million CDR3-containing paired-end reads were obtained from each sample. The Mint cDNA synthesis kit, primed by a TRBC-specific oligonucleotide, was used to synthesize first-strand cDNA from all RNA. After uracil-DNA glycosylase treatment, a first 18-cycle PCR used universal primers M1SS and BC2_uni_R on all cDNA. On the authors' methods: For normalization, 1 million high-quality reads were randomly selected from each sample, with every read carrying a distinct molecular identifier. Instead of being binned into consensus sequences, reads that shared molecular identifiers were thrown out. MiTCR, run with a Q25 quality threshold and the strictest error-elimination algorithm, handled CDR3 identification, clonotype clustering and error correction. A nonparametric unseen species model using Euler transformation provided a lower-bound estimate of total TCR beta diversity. Through fastp at Q25 and MiXCR, TCRdb rebuilt clones from the public reads, retaining in-frame beta chains. Each entry is one CDR3 protein sequence, shown with its most common DNA and genes. The V and J calls and clone size are TCRdb's, not the authors'. Recorded for this sample are 790,000 or so distinct CDR3 sequences; around 50% of them occurred a single time. The biggest ten clones account for under 30% of the sample.

The roughly 42 donors, aged about 6 to 95 years, were systemically healthy Caucasian individuals from Russia. Approximately 9.7 milliliters of peripheral blood were drawn from each donor into EDTA-treated Vacutainer tubes. PBMCs were isolated by Ficoll-Paque density-gradient centrifugation, with at least 6 million obtained per sample. Trizol reagent was used to extract total RNA from the PBMCs, yielding at least 6 micrograms per sample. For every donor, flow cytometry on a PBMC aliquot measured the percentage of naive CD45RAhigh/CD27high T cells. Overall results and qualifications from the work: The long-lived group showed more naive CD4+ T cells, fewer expanded clones and increased TCR diversity than the aged group, suggesting age selection. Because donor CMV infection status was unknown, age-related changes in expanded clonotypes were potentially confounded. Observed TCR beta diversity correlated strongly with the percentage of naive T cells measured by flow cytometry. Estimates of total diversity based on one million sequenced T cells were regarded as lower bounds and as underestimates. As age increased, observed TCR beta diversity per million T cells dropped in a roughly linear way, and a significant reduction was already evident by age 40. Because profiling used bulk unsorted PBMCs, naive and antigen-experienced compartments could not be compared conclusively.

A few counts support this clonotype. Its recognized antigen is unknown. Base qualities were left out, and no much larger clone turns up one base away. The sequenced sample consisted of blood. The TCR sequence derives from a man aged 40-49 years in good health. The chain is encoded by TRBV9 joined to TRBJ2-2, with no confident D gene call. CDR3 region: CASSVVAGELFF. In nucleotide form, the sequence is TGTGCCAGCAGCGTAGTCGCCGGGGAGCTGTTTTTT.